This T cell receptor (beta chain) emerged from a study of T cell responses to AZD1222 COVID-19 vaccine. Regarding the study as a whole: The study found Spike-specific TCR breadth and depth rose after two AZD1222 doses.

Clones were read by immunoSEQ multiplex PCR, and TCRdb kept only the in-frame ones, dropping some. The sample lists some 150,000 clones; more than 70% were seen once. As to this clone: Its antigen is unknown.

The CDR3 loop spans 13 amino acids. CDR1 KGHSH and CDR2 LQKENI come from the germline V gene. The V gene lost 4 bases and the J gene lost 0 bases, with 4 bases spanning the gap. The chain is built from TRBV18 and TRBJ1-5, with D unclear. The TCR was taken from an adult who received the AZD1222 COVID-19 vaccine. The material was peripheral blood, obtained 28 days after the second AZD1222 dose. The CDR3 nucleotides read TGTGCCAGCTCACAGATTAGCAATCAGCCCCAGCATTTT. This sequence encodes CASSQISNQPQHF.